This TCR beta chain was documented in a study of neurological immune-mediated disorders. Findings and caveats of the study: The level of TCR clonal expansion was highest in patients with HTLV-1-associated myelopathy and lowest in multiple sclerosis, where it fell below the level seen in healthy controls.

Germline lookup yields CDR1 DFQATT and CDR2 SNEGSKA (reference sequence). CDR3 length equals 11 residues. V dropped 8 bases and J dropped 6; count of bases not matched to a gene: 3. This clonotype was seen many times. The antigen is undetermined. cDNA was made by 5'RACE with 10-nucleotide random UMIs. TCRdb fed the 5' RACE reads into MiXCR, producing one record per CDR3 protein. The sample has more than 50,000 distinct CDR3 sequences, 24% seen once; the top ten hold about 4.5%. Indicated time point: technical triplicate 2. The sequencing sample was made of PBMCs. V gene TRBV20-1 combines with J gene TRBJ2-1, with 8 nucleotides matching TRBD2. This receptor was identified in a man aged 55 to 70 with HTLV-1-associated myelopathy (HAM/TSP). The CDR3 here is CSTGTSNEQFF. CDR3 DNA sequence: TGCAGTACCGGGACTAGCAATGAGCAGTTCTTC.